The 12 T cell receptor beta chains in this list originate from one sample, sequenced in a study of cytotoxic CD8 clonotypes in ibrutinib-treated CLL. Data came from immunoSEQ multiplex PCR; TCRdb stores just in-frame clones and leaves some out. There are tens of thousands of clones in the sample; more than 60% occur only once, and less than 15% lies in the top ten. The sample was PBMCs, taken after 12 months of ibrutinib treatment. These receptors all stem from a human donor with chronic lymphocytic leukemia.

This clone is medium-sized (0.01 to 0.1%). This chain joins TRBV19 and TRBJ1-2; a possible D gene is TRBD1 (5 bases). Trimming stripped 7 bases from V and 3 bases from J, with 15 bases between. Germline CDR1 reads LNHDA; CDR2 reads SQIVND (reference sequence). This CDR3 spans 14 amino acids. The CDR3 region is CASTISLGDYGYTF. DNA for the CDR3: TGTGCCAGTACCATATCCCTAGGGGACTATGGCTACACCTTC.

The chain uses TRBV7-2 and TRBJ2-1; the D is unclear. Trimming pared 1 base from V and 10 bases from J, leaving 11 bases between. Looked up from germline, CDR1 is SGHTA and CDR2 is FQGNSA. There are 13 residues in the CDR3. The CDR3 region is CASSLDYSGEQFF. DNA for the CDR3: TGTGCCAGCAGCTTAGACTACTCTGGGGAGCAGTTCTTC.

The chain combines TRBV5-1 with TRBJ2-2; D is unclear. The V gene's germline CDR1 is SGHRS and CDR2 YFSETQ. The V end lost 0 bases, the J end lost 6 bases, and 3 bases lay between the germline ends. The CDR3 covers 12 residues. The CDR3 protein is CASSLGAGELFF. The CDR3 DNA is TGCGCCAGCAGCTTGGGAGCCGGGGAGCTGTTTTTT.

This clone has just a few counts. V and J are TRBV28 and TRBJ1-5; possible D gene TRBD1, 5 bases. The germline CDR1 and CDR2 sequences are MDHEN and SYDVKM. Deletions cut 7 bases from V and 2 bases from J, with 15 bases between. The CDR3 contains 15 residues. The CDR3 reads CASTHGGSGNQPQHF. CDR3 coding DNA: TGTGCCAGCACCCACGGGGGTTCAGGCAATCAGCCCCAGCATTTT.

This chain links TRBV30 with TRBJ1-5; 11 bases map to TRBD1. The CDR3 is 15 amino acids. Per the germline V gene, CDR1 is GTSNPN and CDR2 is SVGIG (reference sequence). J gave up 6 bases and V 1 base, and 5 bases lay outside the gene matches. In DNA, the CDR3 is TGTGCCTGGAGTGACGGACAGGGGGCTTTTCAGCCCCAGCATTTT. Protein: CAWSDGQGAFQPQHF.

The gene calls are TRBV15 and TRBJ2-5, with D possibly being TRBD2 (5 bases). V shed 4 bases and J shed 3 bases, with 6 bases lying between them. Germline V gene sequence: CDR1 LNHNV, CDR2 YYDKDF (reference sequence). CDR3 size: 12 residues. DNA of the CDR3: TGTGCCACCAGCATCGGGAAAGAGACCCAGTACTTC. Its protein product is CATSIGKETQYF. Full variable domain (outside the CDR3, taken from reference TRBV15 and TRBJ2-5): DAMVIQNPRYQVTQFGKPVTLSCSQTLNHNVMYWYQQKSSQAPKLLFHYYDKDFNNEADTPDNFQSRRPNTSFCFLDIRSPGLGDTAMYLCATSIGKETQYFGPGTRLLVL.

V and J are TRBV7-2 and TRBJ2-7; 7 bases are shared with TRBD2. Germline values: CDR1 SGHTA, CDR2 FQGNSA. V shed 1 base and J 4 bases; nucleotides not matched to a gene: 16. This CDR3 is 18 amino acids long. The CDR3 reads CASSLGRSWLADRYEQYF. The DNA for the CDR3 is TGTGCCAGCAGCTTAGGCCGATCGTGGCTAGCGGATCGGTACGAGCAGTACTTC. The whole variable domain, filled in from reference TRBV7-2 and TRBJ2-7, reads GAGVSQSPSNKVTEKGKDVELRCDPISGHTALYWYRQSLGQGLEFLIYFQGNSAPDKSGLPSDRFSAERTGGSVSTLTIQRTQQEDSAVYLCASSLGRSWLADRYEQYFGPGTRLTVT.

This chain connects TRBV7-9 to TRBJ1-4; weak D call: TRBD1 (6 bases). CDR3 length: 16 amino acids. Trimming took off 1 base at V and 2 bases at J, with 11 bases between the two ends. The germline V gene has CDR1 SEHNR and CDR2 FQNEAQ (reference sequence). The CDR3 loop reads CASSLGQGSTNEKLFF. CDR3 coding DNA: TGTGCCAGCAGCTTAGGTCAGGGGTCCACTAATGAAAAACTGTTTTTT. The full variable domain, with the rest looked up from reference TRBV7-9 and TRBJ1-4, is DTGVSQNPRHKITKRGQNVTFRCDPISEHNRLYWYRQTLGQGPEFLTYFQNEAQLEKSRLLSDRFSAERPKGSFSTLEIQRTEQGDSAMYLCASSLGQGSTNEKLFFGSGTQLSVL.

This chain joins TRBV6-6 and TRBJ2-2; 9 bases map to TRBD1. Germline trimming cut 4 bases from V and 3 bases from J; bases unmatched to any gene: 3. The CDR3 has 15 residues. Germline loops: CDR1 MNHNY, CDR2 SVGAGI (reference sequence). The CDR3 DNA reads TGTGCCAGCAGTTCACAGGGGGCCGACACCGGGGAGCTGTTTTTT. Residues: CASSSQGADTGELFF.

This rearrangement joins TRBV28 to TRBJ1-2, with D unresolved. V dropped 3 bases and J dropped 4 bases, with 18 bases sitting between them. The germline gives CDR1 MDHEN, CDR2 SYDVKM. The CDR3 is made up of 16 amino acids. The CDR3 DNA follows: TGTGCCAGCAGTTTGAGGCAGGAACGAATCTCCTATGGCTACACCTTC. Its protein product is CASSLRQERISYGYTF.

This clone was detected only once. This sequence joins TRBV29-1 and TRBJ1-1, with D unclear. Germline CDR1 is SQVTM and CDR2 is ANQGSEA. This CDR3 is built from 14 residues. V lost 7 bases to trimming and J lost 1 base, with 16 bases between them. This CDR3 reads CSATQFLTNTEAFF. The CDR3, as DNA: TGCAGCGCCACCCAATTCCTTACGAACACTGAAGCTTTCTTT.

The chain uses TRBV7-9 and TRBJ1-1; D is possibly TRBD1 (6 bases). Trimming took off 6 bases at V and 3 bases at J, with 17 bases between the two ends. This CDR3 is 15 amino acids long. The V gene's germline CDR1 is SEHNR and CDR2 FQNEAQ (reference sequence). The CDR3 bases are TGTGCCAGCAGTCGAACTACAGGGTGGGACACTGAAGCTTTCTTT. Its protein is CASSRTTGWDTEAFF. The full variable domain, with the rest looked up from reference TRBV7-9 and TRBJ1-1, is DTGVSQNPRHKITKRGQNVTFRCDPISEHNRLYWYRQTLGQGPEFLTYFQNEAQLEKSRLLSDRFSAERPKGSFSTLEIQRTEQGDSAMYLCASSRTTGWDTEAFFGQGTRLTVV.